This T cell receptor beta chain was retrieved from a study of blood T cell repertoires in COVID-19. This CDR3 is 12 amino acids long. V lost 2 bases and J lost 5, with 6 bases in between. Germline assignment: CDR1 KGHSH and CDR2 LQKENI. Clones were read by immunoSEQ multiplex PCR, and TCRdb kept only the in-frame ones, dropping some. The sample yields 100,000 to 120,000 clones, roughly 87% seen once. The sequence came from a human donor in a cohort sampled during active COVID-19. The sequencing sample was made of peripheral blood. The chain recombines TRBV18 with TRBJ2-5, with D maybe TRBD2 (6 bases). For the CDR3, the DNA is TGTGCCAGCTCACCAGCGGGGGAGACCCAGTACTTC. It translates to CASSPAGETQYF.